One and the same sample provided the 12 T cell receptor beta chains below, sequenced in a study of T cell responses to AZD1222 COVID-19 vaccine. The repertoire was sequenced with immunoSEQ multiplex PCR; TCRdb's copy has only in-frame clones and lacks some. The table includes about 84,000 clones, approximately 83% detected once. The specimen comprised peripheral blood, sampled 28 days after the second AZD1222 dose. The receptor source for this set is an adult who received the AZD1222 COVID-19 vaccine.

By share, this clone counts as medium-sized. V and J are TRBV4-3 and TRBJ1-6; D is uncertain. The CDR3 is 18 amino acids. V lost 0 bases, J lost 6 bases, and 18 bases lay in between. CDR1 LGHNA and CDR2 YSLEER come from the germline V gene. The CDR3 protein is CASSQDPGIPSTNSPLHF. The DNA for the CDR3 is TGCGCCAGCAGCCAAGATCCCGGAATCCCATCCACTAATTCACCCCTCCACTTT.

The chain uses TRBV29-1 and TRBJ1-4, with D perhaps matching TRBD1 (5 bases). Germline V gene data show CDR1 as SQVTM and CDR2 as ANQGSEA. Between the trimmed V and J ends, which lost 7 bases and 8 bases, there was a span of 14 bases. This CDR3 contains 12 residues. The CDR3 coding sequence is TGCAGCGGGGGGACGGATGGGGAAAAACTGTTTTTT. It is translated as CSGGTDGEKLFF. Using reference TRBV29-1 and TRBJ1-4 for the parts outside the CDR3, the full variable domain is SAVISQKPSRDICQRGTSLTIQCQVDSQVTMMFWYRQQPGQSLTLIATANQGSEATYESGFVIDKFPISRPNLTFSTLTVSNMSPEDSSIYLCSGGTDGEKLFFGSGTQLSVL.

Only one count was recorded for this clone. The CDR3 bases are TGCAGCGTTGATTTGGGCAGGGAAGACAATGAGCAGTTCTTC. The encoded protein is CSVDLGREDNEQFF. The chain has TRBV29-1 and TRBJ2-1; possibly TRBD1 for D (5 bases). From germline, CDR1 is SQVTM and CDR2 ANQGSEA. CDR3 length: 14 residues. The V end lost 3 bases, the J end lost 5 bases, and 14 bases lay between the germline ends.

The gene calls are TRBV6-2 or TRBV6-3 and TRBJ2-5, with D possibly being TRBD2 (6 bases). Trimming pared 2 bases from V and 7 bases from J, leaving 23 bases between. Germline-derived CDR1 and CDR2 are MNHEY and SVGEGT. The CDR3 spans 17 residues. The chain's CDR3 is CASSYPRGRDPAATQYF. The CDR3 DNA reads TGTGCCAGCAGTTACCCCCGAGGGCGGGATCCGGCGGCGACCCAGTACTTC.

The chain couples TRBV16 to TRBJ2-7, with TRBD2 identical over 13 bases. CDR3 length equals 14 residues. J was trimmed by 7 bases and V by 6 bases; bases with no gene match: 6. Germline values: CDR1 KGHSY, CDR2 FQNENV. The CDR3 loop is CASSRTSGSGEQYF. CDR3 DNA: TGTGCCAGCAGTCGGACTAGCGGGAGTGGTGAGCAGTACTTC.

This chain links TRBV6-5 with TRBJ1-4; D may be TRBD1 (5 bases). The CDR3 covers 15 residues. CDR1 and CDR2 from the germline V gene are MNHEY and SVGAGI. V lost 5 bases to trimming and J lost 4 bases, with 14 bases between them. This CDR3 reads CASSLTGTYNEKLFF. In nucleotides, the CDR3 is TGTGCCAGCAGTCTAACCGGGACCTATAATGAAAAACTGTTTTTT.

The rearrangement links TRBV18 to TRBJ1-1; D call uncertain. The CDR3 is 16 residues long. Germline CDR1 is KGHSH and CDR2 is LQKENI. The V and J ends lost 2 bases and 4 bases respectively, with 17 bases between them. In nucleotides, the CDR3 is TGTGCCAGCTCACCAGGGGAGAGGGCCTTCGGCACTGAAGCTTTCTTT. Its protein is CASSPGERAFGTEAFF.

J is TRBJ2-3 and V is TRBV24-1, with D perhaps TRBD1 (6 bases). Looked up from germline, CDR1 is KGHDR and CDR2 is SFDVKD. V was cut by 4 bases and J by 2 bases, with 12 bases left in between. There are 15 residues in the CDR3. CDR3 DNA: TGTGCCACCAGTGACCTGGGACAAAACACAGATACGCAGTATTTT. Amino acids: CATSDLGQNTDTQYF.

J is TRBJ1-5 and V is TRBV28; no firm D call. The V and J ends lost 5 bases and 6 bases respectively, with 17 bases between them. CDR1 is MDHEN, CDR2 SYDVKM, per germline. The CDR3 loop spans 15 amino acids. The CDR3 nucleotides are TGTGCCAGCAGTCGGGTGAAGGAGGGAGGTCAGCCCCAGCATTTT. It codes for CASSRVKEGGQPQHF. Full variable domain (rest looked up from reference TRBV28 and TRBJ1-5): DVKVTQSSRYLVKRTGEKVFLECVQDMDHENMFWYRQDPGLGLRLIYFSYDVKMKEKGDIPEGYSVSREKKERFSLILESASTNQTSMYLCASSRVKEGGQPQHFGDGTRLSIL.

This chain uses TRBV7-2 with TRBJ2-1, with 9 bases aligning to TRBD1. The junction had 9 bases not matched to a gene; V was cut back by 5 bases and J by 7 bases. Germline V gene data show CDR1 as SGHTA and CDR2 as FQGNSA. The CDR3 totals 15 residues. The CDR3 region is CASSPQVTGGNEQFF. CDR3 in DNA: TGTGCCAGCAGCCCCCAAGTGACAGGGGGGAATGAGCAGTTCTTC.

The V call is TRBV5-6, the J call TRBJ2-7, with 7 positions matching TRBD2. Trimming cost V 1 base and J 4 bases; bases outside gene matches: 8. From germline, CDR1 is SGHDT and CDR2 YYEEEE. The CDR3 contains 15 residues. CDR3 coding DNA: TGTGCCAGCAGCTTGTCGACTAGCAGACTATACGAGCAGTACTTC. As protein: CASSLSTSRLYEQYF. Looking up the rest from reference TRBV5-6 and TRBJ2-7 gives the full variable domain: DAGVTQSPTHLIKTRGQQVTLRCSPKSGHDTVSWYQQALGQGPQFIFQYYEEEERQRGNFPDRFSGHQFPNYSSELNVNALLLGDSALYLCASSLSTSRLYEQYFGPGTRLTVT.

This clone was seen a handful of times. In DNA form, the CDR3 reads TGTGCCAGCAGCGACGGAGGGGGAACTGAAGCTTTCTTT. It translates to CASSDGGGTEAFF. The chain carries TRBV6-5 and TRBJ1-1; weak D call: TRBD1 (6 bases). Trimming took 6 bases from V and 5 from J, leaving 13 bases between them. This CDR3 spans 13 amino acids. Germline-derived CDR1 and CDR2 are MNHEY and SVGAGI.